The next 20 T cell receptor beta chains were all read from a single sample in a study of shared clonotypes between healthy human individuals. Data came from immunoSEQ multiplex PCR; TCRdb stores just in-frame clones and leaves some out. This table has 2 million to 2.5 million clones, approximately 94% appearing once. Input material: naive CD4+ T cells sorted from blood. Subset denoted: CD45RA+ positively selected. The receptors stem from a man aged 18 to 35 in good health.

The chain joins TRBV5-1 to TRBJ1-5; D is unclear. CDR3 length: 13 amino acids. CDR1 and CDR2 from the germline V gene are SGHRS and YFSETQ. Trimming took 3 bases from V and 0 from J, leaving 4 bases between them. The CDR3 here is CASSWGSNQPQHF. CDR3 coding DNA: TGCGCCAGCAGCTGGGGTAGCAATCAGCCCCAGCATTTT.

The chain uses TRBV28 and TRBJ1-4; 8 nucleotides match TRBD1. The V segment lost 5 bases and the J segment 5 bases; nucleotides outside the gene matches: 7. This CDR3 contains 15 residues. The V gene's germline CDR1 is MDHEN and CDR2 SYDVKM. The CDR3 is CASSPAGTGNEKLFF. The CDR3 DNA follows: TGTGCCAGCAGTCCTGCCGGGACAGGAAATGAAAAACTGTTTTTT.

This clone was observed once. The J gene is TRBJ1-3, the V gene TRBV6-6, with 8 bases fitting TRBD1. Trimming cost V 2 bases and J 0 bases; bases outside gene matches: 3. The CDR3 spans 16 residues. Germline V gene sequence: CDR1 MNHNY, CDR2 SVGAGI (reference sequence). CDR3 nucleotides: TGTGCCAGCAGTTACGGACAGGGAGCCTCTGGAAACACCATATATTTT. Translated: CASSYGQGASGNTIYF.

The chain joins TRBV6-4 to TRBJ2-1, with 12 bases lining up with TRBD2. V was clipped by 5 bases and J by 5 bases; unmatched bases: 10. CDR3 size: 17 residues. CDR1 MRHNA and CDR2 SNTAGT come from the germline V gene. Here the CDR3 reads CASSPSSGRARDNEQFF. The CDR3 DNA reads TGTGCCAGCAGTCCGTCTAGCGGGAGGGCCCGGGACAATGAGCAGTTCTTC.

CDR3 in amino acids: CASSRAGSQETQYF. Here the CDR3 DNA reads TGTGCCAGCAGTCGAGCGGGATCCCAAGAGACCCAGTACTTC. V is TRBV6-1 and J is TRBJ2-5, with 7 bases that match TRBD2. Losses at the gene ends were 5 bases for V and 1 base for J; bases not matched to a gene: 4. This CDR3 has 14 amino acids. Germline V gene lookup returns CDR1 MNHNS and CDR2 SASEGT.

The V gene is TRBV6-6, the J gene TRBJ2-4; 9 positions match TRBD1. The CDR3 totals 14 residues. V lost 6 bases and J lost 4; bases outside the gene matches: 4. Germline V gene sequence: CDR1 MNHNY, CDR2 SVGAGI (reference sequence). CDR3 DNA sequence: TGTGCCAGCAGCTTAGGACAGGGGAAAAACATTCAGTACTTC. It yields the protein CASSLGQGKNIQYF.

V gene TRBV28 combines with J gene TRBJ2-2; D unresolved. The CDR3 consists of 13 residues. V shed 10 bases and J shed 1 base, with 10 bases lying between them. The V gene's germline CDR1 is MDHEN and CDR2 SYDVKM. The CDR3 spells CATQEENTGELFF. DNA for the CDR3: TGTGCCACCCAAGAGGAGAACACCGGGGAGCTGTTTTTT.

The CDR3 spells CASSQASGTLNTGELFF. Written as DNA, the CDR3 is TGCGCCAGCAGCCAAGCCTCCGGGACTCTTAACACCGGGGAGCTGTTTTTT. The chain couples TRBV4-3 to TRBJ2-2, with TRBD2 as a possible D gene (6 bases). The CDR3 has 17 residues. The V gene lost 1 base and the J gene lost 2 bases, with 14 bases spanning the gap. Germline lookup yields CDR1 LGHNA and CDR2 YSLEER.

The chain couples TRBV14 to TRBJ2-1; 9 nucleotides match TRBD2. With 0 bases clipped from V and 7 bases from J, the junction kept 16 bases outside the gene matches. Germline CDR1 and CDR2: SGHDN and FVKESK. The CDR3 is made up of 19 amino acids. The CDR3 sequence is CASSQDLAGGPGWTNEQFF. The DNA of the CDR3 is TGTGCCAGCAGCCAAGACTTGGCGGGAGGGCCGGGATGGACAAATGAGCAGTTCTTC.

The chain couples TRBV15 to TRBJ2-1, with 13 bases fitting TRBD2. There are 16 residues in the CDR3. The germline CDR1 and CDR2 sequences are LNHNV and YYDKDF (reference sequence). The ends lost 4 bases at V and 7 bases at J; junction bases unmatched: 7. CDR3 DNA: TGTGCCACCAGCACACGACTAGCGGGAGGAGGAAATGAGCAGTTCTTC. Protein sequence: CATSTRLAGGGNEQFF. The full variable domain, with the rest looked up from reference TRBV15 and TRBJ2-1, is DAMVIQNPRYQVTQFGKPVTLSCSQTLNHNVMYWYQQKSSQAPKLLFHYYDKDFNNEADTPDNFQSRRPNTSFCFLDIRSPGLGDTAMYLCATSTRLAGGGNEQFFGPGTRLTVL.

The rearrangement links TRBV29-1 to TRBJ2-5; 7 bases fit TRBD2. The V gene end was trimmed by 6 bases and the J gene end by 2 bases; junction bases not matched to a gene: 6. This CDR3 has 13 amino acids. Germline V gives CDR1 SQVTM, CDR2 ANQGSEA. CDR3 sequence (DNA): TGCAGCGTGCGCCTAGCGGATCAAGAGACCCAGTACTTC. Protein product: CSVRLADQETQYF.

V gene TRBV7-9 combines with J gene TRBJ2-5; 7 bases fit TRBD1. The germline gives CDR1 SEHNR, CDR2 FQNEAQ (reference sequence). The J segment lost 4 bases and the V segment lost 3 bases, leaving 8 bases of the junction unmatched. The CDR3 sequence is 15 residues long. CDR3 sequence (DNA): TGTGCCAGCAGCTTGGGGGCACAGGGGCGAGAGACCCAGTACTTC. Translation gives CASSLGAQGRETQYF.

V gene TRBV21-1 combines with J gene TRBJ2-2; TRBD1 reflects the table's D call only, with no check against the DNA. TRBV21-1 is a listed pseudogene. The CDR3 extends over 17 amino acids. The CDR3: CASSKFRDRGIDGELFF. As DNA, the CDR3 is TGTGCCAGCAGCAAATTCCGCGACAGGGGGATCGACGGGGAGCTGTTTTTT.

V usage is TRBV14 and J usage is TRBJ1-4; the D gene is possibly TRBD1 (5 bases). The CDR3 sequence is 16 residues long. Between the trimmed V and J ends, which lost 0 bases and 8 bases, there was a span of 16 bases. Per germline, CDR1 SGHDN and CDR2 FVKESK. CDR3 sequence (DNA): TGTGCCAGCAGCCAAGATCGGGGCCTAAAGGGGGAAAAACTGTTTTTT. It is translated as CASSQDRGLKGEKLFF.

The chain has TRBV6-5 and TRBJ2-2; D could derive from TRBD1 or TRBD2 (5 bases each). From germline, CDR1 is MNHEY and CDR2 SVGAGI. This CDR3 spans 15 amino acids. V lost 5 bases to trimming and J lost 5 bases, with 15 bases between them. CDR3 protein: CASSGTFKGTGELFF. The CDR3 region has the DNA TGTGCCAGCAGTGGGACCTTTAAGGGAACCGGGGAGCTGTTTTTT.

This rearrangement joins TRBV30 to TRBJ1-2; no clear D gene. Germline lookup yields CDR1 GTSNPN and CDR2 SVGIG (reference sequence). The germline V and J ends were trimmed by 7 bases and 8 bases, with 14 bases remaining between them. The length of the CDR3 is 11 residues. Here the CDR3 reads CASSRSGGYTF. CDR3 DNA sequence: TGTGCCTCCTCTAGGTCGGGAGGCTACACCTTC.

Turning to this clone: The same CDR3 can be traced to other DNA sequences in this sample. J is TRBJ2-7 and V is TRBV19; no clear D. The CDR3 has 15 amino acids. V was pared by 6 bases and J by 0 bases, with 15 bases between. The V gene's germline CDR1 is LNHDA and CDR2 SQIVND (reference sequence). The CDR3 sequence is CASSAPGRSSYEQYF. DNA of the CDR3: TGTGCCAGTAGCGCCCCCGGCCGGTCCTCCTACGAGCAGTACTTC.

V is TRBV4-1 and J is TRBJ2-7; 9 positions agree with TRBD2. This CDR3 has 16 residues. From germline, CDR1 is MGHRA and CDR2 YSYEKL. Trimming took 1 base from V and 2 from J; bases not matched to a gene: 6. The CDR3 bases are TGCGCCAGCAGCCAAGTCCGGGCTAGCGGGACCTACGAGCAGTACTTC. It encodes CASSQVRASGTYEQYF.

The chain couples TRBV7-9 to TRBJ2-7; 10 positions match TRBD1. Per the germline V gene, CDR1 is SEHNR and CDR2 is FQNEAQ (reference sequence). The CDR3 has 15 residues. Trimming at V came to 5 bases and at J to 5 bases, leaving 9 bases not matched to a gene. CDR3 sequence reads: CASSTAGTGAHEQYF. Written as DNA, the CDR3 is TGTGCCAGCAGCACGGCCGGGACAGGGGCTCACGAGCAGTACTTC.

This sequence joins TRBV6-5 and TRBJ1-2; 8 nucleotides agree with TRBD1. Germline V lookup: CDR1 MNHEY, CDR2 SVGAGI. The CDR3 consists of 11 residues. The V gene end was trimmed by 6 bases and the J gene end by 7 bases; junction bases not matched to a gene: 1. CDR3 amino acids: CASRDRVGYTF. The CDR3 DNA is TGTGCCAGCAGGGACAGGGTTGGCTACACCTTC.